This paragraph covers one T cell receptor beta chain sequence. Its specificity is not known. Other DNA sequences in the same sample also yield this CDR3. This sample is part of a study of cytomegalovirus exposure and HLA in healthy donors. Study conclusions and caveats: Researchers had no immune exposure information except CMV serostatus available. An analysis was carried out at a later point. It showed that HLA-associated TCR beta chains were more clonally expanded than equally common non-associated chains. Previously analyzed data showed that most TCR beta V segments were productive at a frequency of about 87% or about 30%. Within the data, a cluster of highly shared sequence variants was likely a sequencing artifact.

PCR involved 60 Vbeta and 13 Jbeta primers. Data came from immunoSEQ multiplex PCR; TCRdb stores just in-frame clones and leaves some out. Of 150,000 to 200,000 clones listed, nearly 80% are singletons. V lost 1 base to trimming and J lost 4 bases, with 16 bases between them. This CDR3 is 16 amino acids long. V is TRBV23-1 and J is TRBJ1-2; unclear D gene. TRBV23-1 is an open reading frame, and its role is uncertain. This clonotype originated in a man younger than 30 in good health and CMV-seropositive. Source material: PBMCs. The CDR3 bases are TGCGCCAGCAGTCAATTCGCCGGCCGAGGTAGCTATGGCTACACCTTC. It codes for CASSQFAGRGSYGYTF.